The 10 T cell receptor beta chains presented below share a single source sample, sequenced in a study of long-term antiretroviral therapy in people with HIV. Version v3.0 of the immunoSEQ assay ran at survey level. The method was immunoSEQ multiplex PCR; TCRdb's version includes in-frame clones alone and lacks a portion of them. The table lists roughly 44,000 clones, about 96% of them singletons. This material consisted of unsorted PBMCs, taken 3.7 years after starting antiretroviral therapy. The receptors shown here come from a woman aged 45-60 years with HIV.

CDR3 nucleotide sequence: TGCGCCAGCAGCTTGGGAATGTACTTCTCCTACGAGCAGTACTTC. Translation gives CASSLGMYFSYEQYF. The chain recombines TRBV5-1 with TRBJ2-7; D call uncertain. Looked up from germline, CDR1 is SGHRS and CDR2 is YFSETQ. This CDR3 is 15 amino acids long. The V end was cut by 0 bases, the J end by 0 bases, with 10 bases between.

The rearrangement uses TRBV29-1 and TRBJ1-2; 7 bases align to TRBD1. This CDR3 region has 16 residues. The trim removed 3 bases at V and 4 bases at J, leaving 14 bases unmatched. Germline-derived CDR1 and CDR2 are SQVTM and ANQGSEA. CDR3 in DNA: TGCAGCGTTGACTCGGGACAGCCTGGATTGAGCTATGGCTACACCTTC. Translated, it gives CSVDSGQPGLSYGYTF.

CDR3 nucleotide sequence: TGTGCCAGCAGCCAGTATTTAAGACAGGACTTCTCCTACGAGCAGTACTTC. Translation: CASSQYLRQDFSYEQYF. The chain uses TRBV4-2 and TRBJ2-7; D may be TRBD1 (6 bases). Per germline, CDR1 LGHNA and CDR2 YNFKEQ. This CDR3 is 17 amino acids long. V lost 3 bases and J 0 bases, leaving 18 bases between the germline ends.

This chain links TRBV5-1 with TRBJ2-5; possible D gene TRBD2, 6 bases. The CDR3 extends over 15 amino acids. Germline lookup yields CDR1 SGHRS and CDR2 YFSETQ. Trimming took off 0 bases at V and 1 base at J, with 10 bases between the two ends. The CDR3 bases are TGCGCCAGCAGCTTGGGGGGGGTGTCCCAAGAGACCCAGTACTTC. Translated, it gives CASSLGGVSQETQYF.

This chain joins TRBV6-1 and TRBJ2-7; TRBD1 or TRBD2 may be the D gene (5 bases each). The V gene's germline CDR1 is MNHNS and CDR2 SASEGT. The length of the CDR3 is 13 residues. Trimming removed 6 bases from V and 2 bases from J, with 11 bases in between. The CDR3 is CASRGVRAYEQYF. CDR3 in DNA: TGTGCCAGCAGGGGGGTCCGAGCCTACGAGCAGTACTTC.

This clone came up once. The chain couples TRBV6-1 to TRBJ1-1; 8 nucleotides align to TRBD1. CDR3 length equals 13 residues. Germline assignment: CDR1 MNHNS and CDR2 SASEGT. The V gene end was trimmed by 6 bases and the J gene end by 5 bases; junction bases not matched to a gene: 5. The CDR3 sequence: CASRNRGETEAFF. The CDR3 DNA sequence: TGTGCCAGCAGGAACAGGGGGGAGACTGAAGCTTTCTTT.

As for this clone: Being one base from a much bigger clone, this may be a read error. The J gene is TRBJ2-7, the V gene TRBV2, with TRBD1 identical over 9 bases. Germline CDR1 reads SNHLY; CDR2 reads FYNNEI. There are 14 residues in the CDR3. V shed 6 bases, J shed 2 bases, and the junction held 5 bases outside the gene matches. The CDR3 DNA reads TGTGCCAGCAGGACCGGGACAGGGCCCTACGAGCAGTACTTC. Amino acids: CASRTGTGPYEQYF.

The V and J genes are TRBV19 and TRBJ1-1; D gene uncertain. The germline V gene encodes CDR1 LNHDA and CDR2 SQIVND (reference sequence). The CDR3 has 13 residues. V gave up 5 bases and J gave up 5 bases, with 12 bases separating them. As DNA, the CDR3 is TGTGCCAGTAGTGAGCTACGTGGGACTGAAGCTTTCTTT. Translating it yields CASSELRGTEAFF.

V usage is TRBV2 and J usage is TRBJ2-1; 10 nucleotides match TRBD1. With 6 bases clipped from V and 6 bases from J, the junction kept 5 bases outside the gene matches. The CDR3 runs 14 residues. Germline-derived CDR1 and CDR2 are SNHLY and FYNNEI. CDR3 sequence reads: CASRETGGRNEQFF. CDR3 in DNA: TGTGCCAGCAGGGAGACAGGGGGCCGCAATGAGCAGTTCTTC. The full variable domain, rest sourced from reference TRBV2 and TRBJ2-1, is EPEVTQTPSHQVTQMGQEVILRCVPISNHLYFYWYRQILGQKVEFLVSFYNNEISEKSEIFDDQFSVERPDGSNFTLKIRSTKLEDSAMYFCASRETGGRNEQFFGPGTRLTVL.

The chain is built from TRBV11-1 and TRBJ2-1; D unclear. Trimming took off 6 bases at V and 4 bases at J, with 10 bases between the two ends. This CDR3 is built from 13 residues. CDR1 is SGHAT, CDR2 FQDESV, per germline (reference sequence). CDR3 in amino acids: CASSFSRYNEQFF. In DNA form, the CDR3 reads TGTGCCAGCAGTTTTAGCAGGTACAATGAGCAGTTCTTC.